These T cell receptor beta chains were read from a single sample in a study of blood T cell repertoires in COVID-19. Method: immunoSEQ multiplex PCR; TCRdb's copy keeps in-frame clones and lacks some. Of a few hundred thousand clones listed, roughly 88% are singletons. The sample consisted of peripheral blood. These receptor sequences come from a woman aged 30 to 39 with acute or convalescent COVID-19. The CDR3 runs from the conserved cysteine through the conserved F or W. A D gene is named only where the DNA matches it firmly.

j_call,v_call,d_call,cdr3_aa,cdr3_nt
TRBJ2-7,TRBV7-2,TRBD2,CASSLLAVSYEQYF,TGTGCCAGCAGCTTACTAGCGGTTTCCTACGAGCAGTACTTC
TRBJ2-5,TRBV3-1/TRBV3-2,-,CASSQVGRTNSYQETQYF,TGTGCCAGCAGCCAAGTGGGTCGGACTAATTCGTACCAAGAGACCCAGTACTTC
TRBJ2-7,TRBV27,-,CASSSPGLAYEQYF,TGTGCCAGCAGTTCCCCAGGGTTGGCCTACGAGCAGTACTTC
TRBJ2-7,TRBV6-5,-,CASRSVYEQYF,TGTGCCAGCAGGAGTGTCTACGAGCAGTACTTC
TRBJ2-2,TRBV2,TRBD1,CASTGQGIAGELFF,TGTGCCAGCACCGGACAGGGTATAGCCGGGGAGCTGTTTTTT
TRBJ2-3,TRBV21-1,-,CASSKGGTSGSTDTQYF,TGTGCCAGCAGCAAGGGGGGGACTAGCGGTAGCACAGATACGCAGTATTTT
TRBJ2-3,TRBV5-1,TRBD1,CASNVGTDTDTQYF,TGCGCCAGCAATGTGGGGACAGACACAGATACGCAGTATTTT
TRBJ2-2,TRBV13,TRBD1,CASSLEGPGTGLTGELFF,TGTGCCAGCAGCTTAGAGGGACCCGGGACAGGTCTTACCGGGGAGCTGTTTTTT
TRBJ1-5,TRBV6-6,TRBD1,CASRPGTGGPSNQPQHF,TGTGCCAGCCGTCCCGGGACAGGGGGCCCCAGCAATCAGCCCCAGCATTTT
TRBJ2-1,TRBV3-1/TRBV3-2,-,CASLSSVDEQFF,TGTGCCAGTTTGTCTAGTGTGGATGAGCAGTTCTTC
TRBJ1-5,TRBV2,-,CASSAHRAPNQPQHF,TGTGCCAGCAGTGCGCACCGCGCCCCCAATCAGCCCCAGCATTTT
TRBJ1-2,TRBV29-1,-,CSVGSVNYGYTF,TGCAGCGTTGGTTCAGTTAACTATGGCTACACCTTC
TRBJ2-5,TRBV2,-,CATTRDFQETQYF,TGTGCCACCACCAGGGACTTCCAAGAGACCCAGTACTTC
TRBJ2-2,TRBV9,-,CASSVGLSGELFF,TGTGCCAGCAGCGTAGGCCTATCCGGGGAGCTGTTTTTT
TRBJ1-4,TRBV25-1,TRBD1,CASSEWPGGREKLFF,TGTGCCAGCAGTGAATGGCCAGGGGGCAGAGAAAAACTGTTTTTT
TRBJ1-2,TRBV7-2,-,CASSQTANYGYTF,TGTGCCAGCAGCCAAACTGCTAACTATGGCTACACCTTC
TRBJ1-3,TRBV20-1,-,CSARDPDTIYF,TGCAGTGCTAGAGATCCTGACACCATATATTTT
TRBJ2-3,TRBV10-1,TRBD2,CASSGKAGGTDTQYF,TGCGCCAGCAGTGGAAAAGCGGGAGGCACAGATACGCAGTATTTT
TRBJ1-2,TRBV7-8,TRBD1,CASSPQAAGGLYGYTF,TGTGCCAGCAGCCCCCAGGCAGCAGGGGGCCTCTATGGCTACACCTTC